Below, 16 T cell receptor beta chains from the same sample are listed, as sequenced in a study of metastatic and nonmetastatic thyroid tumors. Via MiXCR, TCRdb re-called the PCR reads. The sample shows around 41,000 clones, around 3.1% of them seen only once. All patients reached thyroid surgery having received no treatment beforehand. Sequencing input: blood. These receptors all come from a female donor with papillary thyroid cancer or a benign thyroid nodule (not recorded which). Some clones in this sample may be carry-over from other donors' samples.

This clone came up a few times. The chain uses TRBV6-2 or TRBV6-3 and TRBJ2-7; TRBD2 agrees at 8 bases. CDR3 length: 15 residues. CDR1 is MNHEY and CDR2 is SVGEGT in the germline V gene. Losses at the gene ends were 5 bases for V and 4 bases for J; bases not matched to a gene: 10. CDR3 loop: CASSPTSGGMYEQYV. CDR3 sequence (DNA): TGTGCCAGCAGTCCCACCAGCGGGGGTATGTACGAGCAGTACGTC.

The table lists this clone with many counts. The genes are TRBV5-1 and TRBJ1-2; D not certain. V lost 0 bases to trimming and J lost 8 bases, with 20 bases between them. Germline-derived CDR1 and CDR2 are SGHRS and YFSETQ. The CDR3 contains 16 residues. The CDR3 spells CASSLGGGSRIRGYTF. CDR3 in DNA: TGCGCCAGCAGCTTGGGTGGTGGATCGCGGATTCGGGGCTACACCTTC.

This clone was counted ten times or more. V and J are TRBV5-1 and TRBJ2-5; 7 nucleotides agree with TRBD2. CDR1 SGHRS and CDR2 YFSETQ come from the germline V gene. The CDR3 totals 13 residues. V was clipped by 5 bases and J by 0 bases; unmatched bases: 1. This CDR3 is CASRTSDQETQYF. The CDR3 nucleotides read TGCGCCAGCAGAACTAGCGACCAAGAGACCCAGTACTTC.

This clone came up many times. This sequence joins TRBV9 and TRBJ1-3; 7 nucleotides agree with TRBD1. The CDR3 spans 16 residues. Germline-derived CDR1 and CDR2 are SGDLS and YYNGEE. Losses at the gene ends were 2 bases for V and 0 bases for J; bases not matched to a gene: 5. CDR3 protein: CASSVLGDSSGNTIYF. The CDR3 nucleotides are TGTGCCAGCAGCGTGCTCGGGGACAGCTCTGGAAACACCATATATTTT.

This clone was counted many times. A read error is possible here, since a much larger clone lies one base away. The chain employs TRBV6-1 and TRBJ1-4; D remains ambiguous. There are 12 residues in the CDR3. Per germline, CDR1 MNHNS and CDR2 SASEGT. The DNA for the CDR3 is TGTGCCGGCAGCCTCACCGTGGGAAAACTGTTTTTT. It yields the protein CAGSLTVGKLFF.

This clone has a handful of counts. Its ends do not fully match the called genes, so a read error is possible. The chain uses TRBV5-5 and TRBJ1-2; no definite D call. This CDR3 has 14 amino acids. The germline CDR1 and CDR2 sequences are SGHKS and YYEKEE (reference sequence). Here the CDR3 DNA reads TGCGCCAGCAGCTTATGGCAGGAGGGCTATGGCTACACCTTC. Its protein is CASSLWQEGYGYTF.

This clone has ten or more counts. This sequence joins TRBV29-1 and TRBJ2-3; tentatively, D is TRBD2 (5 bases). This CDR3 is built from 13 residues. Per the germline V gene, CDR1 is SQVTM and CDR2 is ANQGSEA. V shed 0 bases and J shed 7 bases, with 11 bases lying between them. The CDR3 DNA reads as TGCAGCGTTGAAGAACTAGTCATGCATACGCAGTATTTT. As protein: CSVEELVMHTQYF.

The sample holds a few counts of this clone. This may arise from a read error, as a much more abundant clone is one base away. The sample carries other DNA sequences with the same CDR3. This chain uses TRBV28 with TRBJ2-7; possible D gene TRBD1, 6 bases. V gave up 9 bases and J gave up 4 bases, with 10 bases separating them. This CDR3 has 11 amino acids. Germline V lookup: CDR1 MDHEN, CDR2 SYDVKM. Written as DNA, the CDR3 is TGTGCCAGTAACAGGGCTTACGAGCAGTACTTC. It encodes CASNRAYEQYF.

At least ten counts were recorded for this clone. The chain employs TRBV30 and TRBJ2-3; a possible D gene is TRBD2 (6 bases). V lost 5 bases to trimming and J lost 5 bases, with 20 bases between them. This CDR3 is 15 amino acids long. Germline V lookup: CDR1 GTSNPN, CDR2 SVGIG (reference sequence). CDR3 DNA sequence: TGTGCCTGGGGCTGGGGGGATTTACTCCTAGATACGCAGTATTTT. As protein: CAWGWGDLLLDTQYF.

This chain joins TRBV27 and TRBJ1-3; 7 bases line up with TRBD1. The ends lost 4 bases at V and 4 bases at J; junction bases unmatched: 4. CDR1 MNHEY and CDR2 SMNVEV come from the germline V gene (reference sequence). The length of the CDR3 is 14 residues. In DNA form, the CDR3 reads TGTGCCAGCAGTTCGACAGGGAAGGGAAACACCATATATTTT. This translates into CASSSTGKGNTIYF.

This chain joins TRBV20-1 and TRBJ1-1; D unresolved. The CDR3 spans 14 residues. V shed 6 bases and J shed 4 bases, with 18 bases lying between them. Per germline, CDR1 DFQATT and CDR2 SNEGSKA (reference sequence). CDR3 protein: CSAPAGSSGTEAFF. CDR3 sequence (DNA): TGCAGTGCCCCCGCCGGGTCCTCCGGCACTGAAGCTTTCTTT.

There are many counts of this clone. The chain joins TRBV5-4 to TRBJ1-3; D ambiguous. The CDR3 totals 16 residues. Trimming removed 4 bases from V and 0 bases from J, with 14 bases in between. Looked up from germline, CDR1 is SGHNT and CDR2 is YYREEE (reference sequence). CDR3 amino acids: CASSAREPNSGNTIYF. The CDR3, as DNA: TGTGCCAGCAGCGCCCGGGAGCCTAACTCTGGAAACACCATATATTTT.

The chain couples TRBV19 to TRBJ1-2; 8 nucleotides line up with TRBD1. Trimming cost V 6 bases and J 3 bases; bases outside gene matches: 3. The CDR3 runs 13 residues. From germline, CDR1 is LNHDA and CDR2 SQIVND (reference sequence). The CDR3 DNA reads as TGTGCCAGTAGAGACAGGGGTGACTATGGCTACACCTTC. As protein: CASRDRGDYGYTF. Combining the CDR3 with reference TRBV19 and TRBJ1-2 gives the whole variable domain DGGITQSPKYLFRKEGQNVTLSCEQNLNHDAMYWYRQDPGQGLRLIYYSQIVNDFQKGDIAEGYSVSREKKESFPLTVTSAQKNPTAFYLCASRDRGDYGYTFGSGTRLTVV.

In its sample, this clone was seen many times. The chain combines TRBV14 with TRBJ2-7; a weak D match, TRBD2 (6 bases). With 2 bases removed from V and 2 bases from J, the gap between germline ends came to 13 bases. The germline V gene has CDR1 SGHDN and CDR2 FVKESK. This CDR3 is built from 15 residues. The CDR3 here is CASSQSLGLTYEQYF. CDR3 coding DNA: TGTGCCAGCAGCCAAAGCCTGGGACTTACCTACGAGCAGTACTTC. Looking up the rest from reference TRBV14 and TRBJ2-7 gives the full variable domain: EAGVTQFPSHSVIEKGQTVTLRCDPISGHDNLYWYRRVMGKEIKFLLHFVKESKQDESGMPNNRFLAERTGGTYSTLKVQPAELEDSGVYFCASSQSLGLTYEQYFGPGTRLTVT.

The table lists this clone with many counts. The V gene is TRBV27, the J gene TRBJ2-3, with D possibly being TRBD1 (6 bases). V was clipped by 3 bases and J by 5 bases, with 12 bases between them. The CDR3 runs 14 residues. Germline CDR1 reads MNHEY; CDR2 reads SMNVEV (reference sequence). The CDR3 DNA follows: TGTGCCAGCAGTTTTACAGGGCTGGAAGATACGCAGTATTTT. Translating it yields CASSFTGLEDTQYF.

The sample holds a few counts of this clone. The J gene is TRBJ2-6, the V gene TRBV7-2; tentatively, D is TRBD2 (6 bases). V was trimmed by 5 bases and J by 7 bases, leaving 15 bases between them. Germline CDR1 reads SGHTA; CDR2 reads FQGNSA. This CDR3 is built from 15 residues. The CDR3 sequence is CASSHLQRAANVLTF. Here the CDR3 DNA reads TGTGCCAGCAGCCACCTACAGCGGGCAGCCAACGTCCTGACTTTC.